The rows below give T cell receptor beta chains drawn from one sample of a study of T-cell memory formation after mild COVID-19. TCRdb itself ran the 5' RACE reads through MiXCR, one entry per CDR3 protein. This table has about 400,000 distinct CDR3 sequences, around 24% appearing once. Material: PBMCs or a T cell subset sorted from them (not recorded which). Receptors originate from an adult woman who had mild COVID-19 (a few samples of this study predate the infection). Cell type and time point are not known. The CDR3 runs from the conserved cysteine through the conserved F or W. A D gene is named only where the DNA matches it firmly. Not all rows give a size; the values are once, few, many and, for expanded clones, a class.

j_gene,d_gene,v_gene,abundance,CDR3nt,CDR3aa
TRBJ2-7,-,TRBV24-1,few,TGTGCCACCAGTGATTCTACGGGACGCTTCTACGAGCAGTACTTC,CATSDSTGRFYEQYF
TRBJ2-3,TRBD2,TRBV12-3/TRBV12-4,few,TGTGCCAGCGGTGAAGGTCCGGGACTAGCGGATTCGTGGGATACGCAGTATTTT,CASGEGPGLADSWDTQYF
TRBJ2-7,-,TRBV6-2/TRBV6-3,-,TGTGCCAGCAGTTCCTACCGTGACCCAGGGAGTTTACAGTACTTC,CASSSYRDPGSLQYF
TRBJ1-1,TRBD1,TRBV12-3/TRBV12-4,few,TGTGCCAGCAGCTCGGACAGGGGGCTGGGAGCTTTCTTT,CASSSDRGLGAFF
TRBJ2-3,-,TRBV15,many,TGTGCCACCAGCAGAGAGAGGGCAGATACGCAGTATTTT,CATSRERADTQYF
TRBJ2-5,TRBD1,TRBV4-1,-,TGCGCCAGCAGCCAAGGGGGCAGGGGGCGAGAGACCCAGTACTTC,CASSQGGRGRETQYF
TRBJ2-7,-,TRBV5-8,-,TGTGCCAGCAGCTCGGAGAGGTACGAGCAGTACTTC,CASSSERYEQYF
TRBJ2-6,TRBD1,TRBV3-1,-,TGTGCCAGCAGCCAGAGCGACAGGGTTGGGGCCAACGTCCTGACTTTC,CASSQSDRVGANVLTF
TRBJ2-1,TRBD2,TRBV30,-,TGTGCCTGGAGTTTACTAGCGGGAGGGGATGAGCAGTTCTTC,CAWSLLAGGDEQFF
TRBJ1-1,-,TRBV7-8,-,TGTGCCAGCAGCTTAGAGTCAGCCATCGGGGGGACTGAAGCTTTCTTT,CASSLESAIGGTEAFF
TRBJ2-1,TRBD1,TRBV5-5,-,TGTGCCAGCAGTTGGAGACAGGGGGCAGGGAATGAGCAGTTCTTC,CASSWRQGAGNEQFF
TRBJ1-1,-,TRBV5-1,few,TGCGCCAGCAGCCCCGGGACTAGGAACACTGAAGCTTTCTTT,CASSPGTRNTEAFF
TRBJ2-3,TRBD2,TRBV4-2,-,TGTGCCAGCAGCCAAGCCCGGGGGGAGGTAGATACGCAGTATTTT,CASSQARGEVDTQYF
TRBJ2-3,TRBD1,TRBV19,-,TGTGCCAGTACCCTAGGACAGGGGGTCACAGATACGCAGTATTTT,CASTLGQGVTDTQYF
TRBJ2-1,TRBD2,TRBV5-6,few,TGTGCCAGCAGCTTAATCAGCGGGGGCGGGTATGAGCAGTTCTTC,CASSLISGGGYEQFF
TRBJ2-2,-,TRBV7-7,once,TGTGCCAGCAGCTCGGGACGGCAGAACACCGGGGAGCTGTTTTTT,CASSSGRQNTGELFF
TRBJ2-5,-,TRBV20-1,few,TGCAGTGCTAGAGAGGGCAGCCAAGAGACCCAGTACTTC,CSAREGSQETQYF
TRBJ2-5,-,TRBV27,many,TGTGCCAGCAGCCCCGTAGGGGTTTGGGAGACCCAGTACTTC,CASSPVGVWETQYF
TRBJ2-7,-,TRBV7-9,-,TGTGCCAGCAGCTTAGGACAGCCCCCTCAAGCCTACGAGCAGTACTTC,CASSLGQPPQAYEQYF
TRBJ1-4,TRBD1,TRBV12-3/TRBV12-4,few,TGTGCCAGCAGCCGCATGGACAGGGATAATGAAAAACTGTTTTTT,CASSRMDRDNEKLFF
TRBJ2-7,TRBD1,TRBV5-6,few,TGTGCCAGCAGTTACGGGACAGGGGGTGGATGGGTATACGAGCAGTACTTC,CASSYGTGGGWVYEQYF
TRBJ1-1,TRBD1,TRBV10-3,many,TGTGCCAGCACGGGACAGATGAACACTGAAGCTTTCTTT,CASTGQMNTEAFF
TRBJ2-3,-,TRBV30,few,TGTGCCTGGAGTGGAGAGGGAGTGGCAGATACGCAGTATTTT,CAWSGEGVADTQYF
TRBJ2-1,-,TRBV10-3,few,TGTGCCATCAGACCCGAGCAGTTCTTC,CAIRPEQFF
TRBJ2-3,TRBD2,TRBV4-1,-,TGCGCCAGCAGCCAAGTCGTGCGGGGGGGCCCATTCACAGATACGCAGTATTTT,CASSQVVRGGPFTDTQYF
TRBJ2-3,-,TRBV18,-,TGTGCCAGCTCACCCACTCTGGGTACAGATACGCAGTATTTT,CASSPTLGTDTQYF
TRBJ2-1,-,TRBV7-8,many,TGTGCCAGCAGCCTTGGACTGGGCGTTTTTTTC,CASSLGLGVFF
TRBJ2-3,-,TRBV2,few,TGTGCCAGCAGTGAACATACGCAGTATTTT,CASSEHTQYF
TRBJ2-3,-,TRBV2,-,TGTGCCAGAGAGGGTGGGGTGAGGGATACGCAGTATTTT,CAREGGVRDTQYF
TRBJ2-1,TRBD1,TRBV12-3/TRBV12-4,few,TGTGCCAGCAGTCTATCGGGACAGTTCAATGAGCAGTTCTTC,CASSLSGQFNEQFF
TRBJ2-7,-,TRBV7-8,few,TGTGCCAGCAGCGCGGTTGGAGGAGCCTACGAGCAGTACTTC,CASSAVGGAYEQYF
TRBJ2-1,TRBD1,TRBV5-1,-,TGCGCCAGCAGAATCGGGACAGGTGCCAATGAGCAGTTCTTC,CASRIGTGANEQFF
TRBJ2-7,-,TRBV21-1,few,TGTGCCAGCAGCAAAAATTCCCATACCTACGAGCAGTACTTC,CASSKNSHTYEQYF
TRBJ2-7,-,TRBV6-2/TRBV6-3,many,TGTGCCAGCAGCCCGATTTACGGGACACCGTCCTACGAGCAGTACTTC,CASSPIYGTPSYEQYF
TRBJ2-1,-,TRBV7-3,few,TGTGCCAGCAGCCCCACAGGGGTAGAGGGGGGGGAGCAGTTCTTC,CASSPTGVEGGEQFF
TRBJ1-2,-,TRBV7-3,few,TGTGCCAGCAGCTCAAAGGGGCCTGGAGGCTATGGCTACACCTTC,CASSSKGPGGYGYTF
TRBJ2-1,TRBD1,TRBV20-1,few,TGCAGTGCTAAGACAGGGGGCAATGAGCAGTTCTTC,CSAKTGGNEQFF
TRBJ1-5,TRBD1,TRBV20-1,-,TGCAGTGCTAGCGACAGGGGGGGCTATAATAGCAATCAGCCCCAGCATTTT,CSASDRGGYNSNQPQHF
TRBJ2-2,-,TRBV20-1,-,TGCAGTGCTAGGGCACCCGAATCCTGGAACACCGGGGAGCTGTTTTTT,CSARAPESWNTGELFF
TRBJ1-5,-,TRBV12-3/TRBV12-4,few,TGTGCCAGCAGTTTCTTAGGAGTAGGAAGCAATCAGCCCCAGCATTTT,CASSFLGVGSNQPQHF
TRBJ1-4,-,TRBV7-9,-,TGTGCCAGCAGCGAGCCGGGACGCAGAGAAAAACTGTTTTTT,CASSEPGRREKLFF
TRBJ1-2,TRBD1,TRBV3-1,many,TGTGCCAGCACCCGGCAGGGGGCTCGTGGCTACACCTTC,CASTRQGARGYTF
TRBJ1-2,-,TRBV24-1,-,TGTGCCACTCGAAACAGGGATAACTATGGCTACACCTTC,CATRNRDNYGYTF
TRBJ1-1,-,TRBV7-9,few,TGTGCCAGCAGCTCCTCCCTTGGGGGCAACACTGAAGCTTTCTTT,CASSSSLGGNTEAFF
TRBJ2-2,-,TRBV9,many,TGTGCCAGCAGCGTAGGAGGCGGGGAGCTGTTTTTT,CASSVGGGELFF
TRBJ2-7,-,TRBV29-1,-,TGCAGCGTTGTACCCGCCGACAGTTCCTACGAGCAGTACTTC,CSVVPADSSYEQYF
TRBJ2-3,-,TRBV6-2/TRBV6-3,-,TGTGCCAGCAGTTACCCGGGCCCTGATACGCAGTATTTT,CASSYPGPDTQYF
TRBJ2-7,TRBD2,TRBV4-2,few,TGTGCCAGCAGCCAAGATTGGACTAGCGGGGCGGAAGAGCAGTACTTC,CASSQDWTSGAEEQYF
TRBJ2-6,TRBD1,TRBV4-1,-,TGCGCCAGCAGCCGAGACGCCGGGACAGGGTACTCTGGGGCCAACGTCCTGACTTTC,CASSRDAGTGYSGANVLTF
TRBJ2-5,TRBD1,TRBV20-1,few,TGCAGTGCTAGTCCCCGGGGGGACAGGGATCAGACCCAGTACTTC,CSASPRGDRDQTQYF